Sequencing of this TCR beta chain was carried out in a study of human T cells and chemical hapten exposure. Documented time point: pre-sensitization, week 0. The treatment is: therapeutic diphenylcyclopropenone sensitization with weekly scalp DPC. The V segment lost 6 bases and the J segment 1 base; nucleotides outside the gene matches: 5. The CDR3 sequence is 15 residues long. Germline V gives CDR1 SGHRS, CDR2 YFSETQ. TCRdb re-called the RACE reads with MiXCR, one entry per CDR3 protein. In the table there are over 35,000 distinct CDR3 sequences, over 9.5% of which are singletons. This clonotype has only a few counts.

The V gene is TRBV5-1, the J gene TRBJ2-1, with TRBD2 matching 9 bases. The receptor was isolated from a man in his thirties or forties with alopecia areata. Some clones in this sample may be carry-over from other donors' samples. The sample here was whole blood, taken in connection with sensitization to the hapten diphenylcyclopropenone (DPC). The CDR3 DNA reads TGCGCCAGCATGTCTAGCGGGGTGTCCTACAATGAGCAGTTCTTC. This encodes CASMSSGVSYNEQFF.